These 12 T cell receptor beta chains share one sample of origin, sequenced in a study of shared clonotypes between healthy human individuals. TCRdb's table, derived via immunoSEQ multiplex PCR, lists solely in-frame clones and lacks some. The profile covers about 590,000 clones, with nearly 97% appearing a single time and approximately 0.1% taken by the ten largest. The naive CD8 subset, CD45RO-negative cells positively selected for CCR7, excluded terminally differentiated effector memory CD45RA+ cells. The sequenced material came from naive CD8+ T cells sorted from blood. Receptors originate from a woman in her 30s in good health.

This chain links TRBV9 with TRBJ1-6; D remains ambiguous. V was pared by 0 bases and J by 7 bases, with 8 bases between. CDR3 size: 14 residues. From germline, CDR1 is SGDLS and CDR2 YYNGEE. As DNA, the CDR3 is TGTGCCAGCAGCGTAGGTGTATGGAATTCACCCCTCCACTTT. Translation: CASSVGVWNSPLHF. Together with reference TRBV9 and TRBJ1-6, the CDR3 gives the full variable domain: DSGVTQTPKHLITATGQRVTLRCSPRSGDLSVYWYQQSLDQGLQFLIQYYNGEERAKGNILERFSAQQFPDLHSELNLSSLELGDSALYFCASSVGVWNSPLHFGNGTRLTVT.

The CDR3 sequence: CASSRWENTEAFF. Here the CDR3 DNA reads TGTGCCAGCAGCCGATGGGAGAACACTGAAGCTTTCTTT. The chain links TRBV7-8 to TRBJ1-1; the D is unclear. CDR3 length: 13 residues. Germline-derived CDR1 and CDR2 are SGHVS and FQNEAQ. With 5 bases removed from V and 1 base from J, the gap between germline ends came to 8 bases. Supplemented by reference TRBV7-8 and TRBJ1-1, the full variable domain reads GAGVSQSPRYKVAKRGQDVALRCDPISGHVSLFWYQQALGQGPEFLTYFQNEAQLDKSGLPSDRFFAERPEGSVSTLKIQRTQQEDSAVYLCASSRWENTEAFFGQGTRLTVV.

The chain uses TRBV7-3 and TRBJ2-3; either TRBD1 or TRBD2 may fit D (5 bases each). V was cut by 5 bases and J by 5 bases, with 14 bases left in between. The germline gives CDR1 SGHTA, CDR2 FQGTGA. The CDR3 length is 14 residues. The CDR3 sequence: CASSLGTGGDTQYF. The CDR3, as DNA: TGTGCCAGCAGCCTTGGGACGGGCGGAGATACGCAGTATTTT.

V usage is TRBV7-9 and J usage is TRBJ1-2; the match to TRBD1 covers 10 bases. CDR1 is SEHNR and CDR2 is FQNEAQ in the germline V gene (reference sequence). After removal of 4 bases from V and 3 bases from J, the junction contained 11 bases not matched to a gene. The CDR3 sequence is 17 residues long. CDR3: CASSSTPPGQGYYGYTF. The CDR3 DNA sequence: TGTGCCAGCAGCTCGACCCCACCGGGACAGGGGTACTATGGCTACACCTTC.

This sequence joins TRBV27 and TRBJ1-1; no clear D. Trimming cost V 3 bases and J 3 bases, with 8 bases left between them. The CDR3 sequence is 13 residues long. The V gene's germline CDR1 is MNHEY and CDR2 SMNVEV (reference sequence). CDR3: CASSLWRDTEAFF. Written as DNA, the CDR3 is TGTGCCAGCAGTTTGTGGAGGGACACTGAAGCTTTCTTT.

The chain uses TRBV19 and TRBJ1-2; the D is unclear. The CDR3 is 13 residues long. Germline V gene data show CDR1 as LNHDA and CDR2 as SQIVND (reference sequence). Trimming pared 5 bases from V and 4 bases from J, leaving 11 bases between. The CDR3 coding sequence is TGTGCCAGTAGTCCTGCCGCCCGCTATGGCTACACCTTC. Protein product: CASSPAARYGYTF.

CDR3: CASSPSSTQGNTIYF. The CDR3 bases are TGTGCCAGCAGTCCCTCCTCAACCCAAGGAAACACCATATATTTT. This chain links TRBV6-1 with TRBJ1-3; D is unclear. The CDR3 spans 15 residues. V lost 5 bases, J lost 4 bases, and 15 bases lay in between. Germline CDR1 MNHNS, CDR2 SASEGT.

The chain has TRBV2 and TRBJ2-7, with 10 bases that match TRBD1. Germline CDR1 is SNHLY and CDR2 is FYNNEI. The CDR3 consists of 14 residues. V lost 4 bases and J lost 2; bases outside the gene matches: 2. CDR3 sequence: CASSAGTGAYEQYF. CDR3 nucleotide sequence: TGTGCCAGCAGTGCCGGGACAGGGGCCTACGAGCAGTACTTC. Full variable domain (rest looked up from reference TRBV2 and TRBJ2-7): EPEVTQTPSHQVTQMGQEVILRCVPISNHLYFYWYRQILGQKVEFLVSFYNNEISEKSEIFDDQFSVERPDGSNFTLKIRSTKLEDSAMYFCASSAGTGAYEQYFGPGTRLTVT.

V is TRBV19 and J is TRBJ2-7; 10 nucleotides agree with TRBD1. After removal of 3 bases from V and 4 bases from J, the junction contained 3 bases not matched to a gene. This CDR3 is built from 14 residues. Germline values: CDR1 LNHDA, CDR2 SQIVND (reference sequence). As DNA, the CDR3 is TGTGCCAGTAGTATCGCGGGACAGGGGTACGAGCAGTACTTC. Its protein product is CASSIAGQGYEQYF.

The rearrangement joins TRBV6-5 to TRBJ2-1; 7 bases agree with TRBD2. The CDR3 sequence is 15 residues long. CDR1 is MNHEY, CDR2 SVGAGI, per germline. J lost 4 bases, V lost 2 bases, and 5 bases had no gene match. The CDR3 DNA reads as TGTGCCAGCAGTTACACGGCGGGAGTGTACAATGAGCAGTTCTTC. Its protein product is CASSYTAGVYNEQFF.

The rearrangement links TRBV28 to TRBJ1-5; D is uncertain. V shed 6 bases and J shed 2 bases, with 14 bases lying between them. Germline V gene data show CDR1 as MDHEN and CDR2 as SYDVKM. The CDR3 sequence is 15 residues long. Here the CDR3 DNA reads TGTGCCAGCAGCCTCTTAAGGGCGGGCAATCAGCCCCAGCATTTT. Its protein product is CASSLLRAGNQPQHF.

This clone was recorded once. The sample has other DNA sequences that encode this CDR3 too. The rearrangement uses TRBV19 and TRBJ1-2; D gene uncertain. CDR3 length: 15 amino acids. From germline, CDR1 is LNHDA and CDR2 SQIVND (reference sequence). The V end lost 7 bases, the J end lost 0 bases, and 15 bases lay between the germline ends. CDR3 in DNA: TGTGCCAGTACCTCCTGGAGTGAAGCTAACTATGGCTACACCTTC. Translation gives CASTSWSEANYGYTF. The full variable domain, completed using reference TRBV19 and TRBJ1-2, is DGGITQSPKYLFRKEGQNVTLSCEQNLNHDAMYWYRQDPGQGLRLIYYSQIVNDFQKGDIAEGYSVSREKKESFPLTVTSAQKNPTAFYLCASTSWSEANYGYTFGSGTRLTVV.